A selection of T cell receptor beta chains follows, all from one sample in a study of blood T cell repertoires in COVID-19. Sequencing was performed with immunoSEQ multiplex PCR; in TCRdb, only in-frame clones are kept and a portion is missing. The data show 35,000 to 50,000 clones, approximately 80% seen once. The material sequenced was peripheral blood. The source of these receptors is a human donor with acute or convalescent COVID-19. The donor label of this sample is uncertain. Both conserved end residues are part of each CDR3. The D gene is left open where the match is weak. The size entry is marked missing in some rows and otherwise reads once, few, many or a size class.

cdr3_length j_call v_call clone_size d_call cdr3_aa cdr3_nt
17 TRBJ2-5 TRBV12-5 . TRBD1 CASGLGLNTGGQETQYF TGTGCTAGTGGTTTGGGGCTCAATACAGGGGGGCAAGAGACCCAGTACTTC
13 TRBJ2-7 TRBV9 . . CASSAQDTYEQYF TGTGCCAGCAGCGCACAGGATACCTACGAGCAGTACTTC
16 TRBJ2-3 TRBV6-1 . . CASSEEGRHPPDTQYF TGTGCCAGCAGTGAAGAAGGTAGACATCCCCCAGATACGCAGTATTTT
15 TRBJ2-7 TRBV5-5 . TRBD1 CASSLDDRGTYEQYF TGTGCCAGCAGCTTGGACGACAGGGGGACCTACGAGCAGTACTTC
12 TRBJ1-1 TRBV20-1 . . CSASTDSRQAFF TGCAGTGCTAGTACAGACAGTCGCCAAGCTTTCTTT
15 TRBJ2-2 TRBV3-1/TRBV3-2 . . CASSQLASLTGELFF TGTGCCAGCAGCCAACTGGCCAGTTTGACCGGGGAGCTGTTTTTT
16 TRBJ2-5 TRBV5-1 . TRBD2 CASSLAALAEGETQYF TGCGCCAGCAGCTTGGCAGCCCTAGCGGAGGGGGAGACCCAGTACTTC
14 TRBJ2-7 TRBV11-2 once . CASSQFGPGRKQYF TGTGCCAGCAGCCAATTCGGCCCAGGAAGAAAGCAGTACTTC
13 TRBJ2-7 TRBV28 few TRBD1 CASKRTGTYEQYF TGTGCCAGCAAACGGACAGGGACCTACGAGCAGTACTTC
15 TRBJ1-3 TRBV3-1/TRBV3-2 . TRBD1 CASSRQTGSGNTIYF TGTGCCAGCAGCCGCCAGACAGGGTCTGGAAACACCATATATTTT
15 TRBJ1-3 TRBV5-1 . . CASSLDASSGNTIYF TGCGCCAGCAGCTTGGACGCGAGCTCTGGAAACACCATATATTTT
14 TRBJ1-1 TRBV7-3 . . CASSLLGGNTEAFF TGTGCCAGCAGCTTATTGGGGGGGAACACTGAAGCTTTCTTT
16 TRBJ1-6 TRBV7-9 . . CASSSGIFSYNSPLHF TGTGCCAGCAGCTCCGGGATATTCTCCTATAATTCACCCCTCCACTTT
16 TRBJ1-5 TRBV7-8 . TRBD1 CASSLQGARNNQPQHF TGTGCCAGCAGCTTACAGGGGGCTAGGAACAATCAGCCCCAGCATTTT
14 TRBJ2-5 TRBV24-1 . TRBD2 CAPTSGRAGETQYF TGTGCCCCGACTAGCGGGAGGGCCGGGGAGACCCAGTACTTC
16 TRBJ2-1 TRBV14 few . CASSQIPGDSYNEQFF TGTGCCAGCAGCCAAATCCCGGGAGACTCCTACAATGAGCAGTTCTTC
15 TRBJ1-2 TRBV28 . TRBD1 CASSPGTVTLYGYTF TGTGCCAGCAGTCCCGGGACAGTGACGCTCTATGGCTACACCTTC
17 TRBJ2-5 TRBV5-1 . . CASSLGPMAAYQETQYF TGCGCCAGCAGCTTGGGGCCGATGGCGGCTTACCAAGAGACCCAGTACTTC
15 TRBJ1-1 TRBV28 . TRBD1 CASSLSDRGNTEAFF TGTGCCAGCAGTTTATCGGACAGGGGGAACACTGAAGCTTTCTTT
15 TRBJ2-3 TRBV5-1 . TRBD1 CASSVQGAGTDTQYF TGCGCCAGCAGCGTACAGGGGGCCGGGACAGATACGCAGTATTTT
15 TRBJ2-5 TRBV2 . TRBD1 CASSEQDRVRETQYF TGTGCCAGCAGTGAACAGGACAGGGTCAGAGAGACCCAGTACTTC
14 TRBJ2-5 TRBV19 . . CASKVAGQGETQYF TGTGCCAGTAAGGTGGCAGGGCAAGGGGAGACCCAGTACTTC
15 TRBJ2-7 TRBV9 few . CASSVDLGQTYEQYF TGTGCCAGCAGCGTAGATTTGGGGCAAACCTACGAGCAGTACTTC
14 TRBJ2-2 TRBV10-3 once TRBD2 CATHGGRNTGELFF TGTGCCACTCATGGCGGGAGAAACACCGGGGAGCTGTTTTTT
15 TRBJ1-6 TRBV5-5 few . CASSELREANSPLHF TGTGCCAGCAGCGAACTCAGGGAAGCGAATTCACCCCTCCACTTT
16 TRBJ2-3 TRBV6-5 . TRBD2 CASSYSTLAGTDTQYF TGTGCCAGCAGTTACTCGACCCTAGCGGGCACAGATACGCAGTATTTT
16 TRBJ2-7 TRBV7-2 . TRBD2 CASSLATSGPSYEQYF TGTGCCAGCAGCTTAGCAACTAGCGGGCCCTCCTACGAGCAGTACTTC
13 TRBJ2-1 TRBV7-8 once . CASSLVRGYEQFF TGTGCCAGCAGCTTAGTACGGGGATACGAGCAGTTCTTC
12 TRBJ2-1 TRBV6-5 . . CASSSLRHEQFF TGTGCCAGCAGTTCGCTGCGGCATGAGCAGTTCTTC
18 TRBJ1-1 TRBV18 . . CASSPPGGRQVMNTEAFF TGTGCCAGCTCACCACCCGGGGGGCGGCAGGTCATGAACACTGAAGCTTTCTTT
14 TRBJ2-1 TRBV6-4 . . CASSTGFPYNEQFF TGTGCCAGCAGTACGGGATTCCCCTACAATGAGCAGTTCTTC
14 TRBJ2-1 TRBV10-1 once TRBD2 CASSDSGGAFEQFF TGCGCCAGCAGTGACAGCGGGGGGGCCTTTGAGCAGTTCTTC